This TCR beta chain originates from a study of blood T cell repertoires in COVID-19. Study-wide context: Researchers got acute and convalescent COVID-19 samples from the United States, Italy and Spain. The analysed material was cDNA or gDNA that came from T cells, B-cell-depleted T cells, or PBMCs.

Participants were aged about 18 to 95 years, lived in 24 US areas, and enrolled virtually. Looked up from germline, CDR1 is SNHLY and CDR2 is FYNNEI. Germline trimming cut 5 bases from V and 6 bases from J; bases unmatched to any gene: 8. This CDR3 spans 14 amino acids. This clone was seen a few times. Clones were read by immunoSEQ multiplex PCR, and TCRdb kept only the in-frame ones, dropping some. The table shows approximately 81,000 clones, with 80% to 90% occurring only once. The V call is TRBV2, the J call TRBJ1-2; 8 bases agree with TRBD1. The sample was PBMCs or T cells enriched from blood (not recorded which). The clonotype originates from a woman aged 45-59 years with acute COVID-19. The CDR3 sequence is CASSWDRHRDGYTF. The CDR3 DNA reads TGTGCCAGCAGTTGGGACAGGCATAGGGATGGCTACACCTTC.